These 9 T cell receptor beta chains were sequenced from one sample in a study of blood T cell repertoires in COVID-19 (dated by TCRdb to the early 2020s). Libraries were prepared through the immunoSEQ multiplex PCR assay. TCRdb provides this immuneACCESS table in a form limited to in-frame rearrangements. Some clones are lacking; in checked studies, under half of them reflect an unresolved V gene, and why the rest are absent is not known. The sample contains more than 200,000 clones, approximately 80% of them found a single time. About 27% of the sample is held by the ten biggest clonotypes. The sequenced sample consisted of peripheral blood. The receptors stem from a man aged 35-49 years with acute or convalescent COVID-19.

The V gene is TRBV3-1 (or the pseudogene TRBV3-2), the J gene TRBJ1-1; weak D call: TRBD1 (6 bases). Germline CDR1 reads LGHDT; CDR2 reads YNNKEL (reference sequence). This CDR3 contains 12 residues. Trimming took off 4 bases at V and 9 bases at J, with 12 bases between the two ends. CDR3 sequence (DNA): TGTGCCAGCAGCCCCCAAGGACAGAAAGCTTTCTTT. Translating it yields CASSPQGQKAFF.

V is TRBV18 and J is TRBJ2-2; D uncertain. Trimming stripped 1 base from V and 3 bases from J, with 6 bases between. This CDR3 has 14 amino acids. Germline V gene lookup returns CDR1 KGHSH and CDR2 LQKENI. CDR3 residues: CASSPLSDTGELFF. In DNA, the CDR3 is TGTGCCAGCTCACCACTTTCCGACACCGGGGAGCTGTTTTTT.

The rearrangement links TRBV5-1 to TRBJ2-1; the D is unclear. CDR1 is SGHRS and CDR2 is YFSETQ in the germline V gene. V lost 0 bases to trimming and J lost 6 bases, with 4 bases between them. The CDR3 spans 12 residues. The CDR3 is CASSLASNEQFF. The CDR3 DNA sequence: TGCGCCAGCAGCTTGGCCAGCAATGAGCAGTTCTTC.

This clone was counted only a few times. The genes are TRBV5-6 and TRBJ1-3, with TRBD1 identical over 7 bases. CDR1 is SGHDT, CDR2 YYEEEE, per germline. With V trimmed by 5 bases and J by 8 bases, 10 bases remained unmatched. The length of the CDR3 is 14 residues. DNA for the CDR3: TGTGCCAGCAGTCCGACAGGGAGTATTGACACCATATATTTT. Its translation: CASSPTGSIDTIYF.

J is TRBJ2-3 and V is TRBV29-1; 8 bases align to TRBD2. Germline values: CDR1 SQVTM, CDR2 ANQGSEA. J lost 5 bases, V lost 6 bases, and 7 bases had no gene match. This CDR3 is built from 13 residues. The CDR3 DNA reads TGCAGCGTGGGAGCGGGAGACATAGATACGCAGTATTTT. Translating it yields CSVGAGDIDTQYF.

The rearrangement uses TRBV6-5 and TRBJ1-5; 8 bases match TRBD1. Germline V CDR1 and CDR2: MNHEY, SVGAGI. This CDR3 is built from 15 residues. The junction had 6 bases not matched to a gene; V was cut back by 6 bases and J by 2 bases. This CDR3 reads CASRLGQGGNQPQHF. For the CDR3, the DNA is TGTGCCAGCAGACTAGGACAGGGAGGCAATCAGCCCCAGCATTTT.

This clone appeared a few times. The chain is built from TRBV30 and TRBJ1-2; perhaps TRBD1 as D (5 bases). V lost 1 base and J 7 bases, leaving 19 bases between the germline ends. The germline gives CDR1 GTSNPN, CDR2 SVGIG (reference sequence). The CDR3 totals 15 residues. The CDR3 loop reads CAWSAQGGAFRGYTF. CDR3 nucleotide sequence: TGTGCCTGGAGTGCCCAAGGAGGGGCTTTCCGTGGCTACACCTTC.

The genes are TRBV3-1 (or the pseudogene TRBV3-2) and TRBJ1-4; D not resolved. The V end was cut by 7 bases, the J end by 8 bases, with 17 bases between. CDR1 is LGHDT, CDR2 YNNKEL, per germline (reference sequence). This CDR3 is built from 14 residues. The CDR3 nucleotides read TGTGCCAGCACTCTGTTAGAGACGGGAGAAAAACTGTTTTTT. Protein product: CASTLLETGEKLFF.

This chain links TRBV15 with TRBJ1-5, with D possibly matching TRBD1 (6 bases). The CDR3 loop spans 16 amino acids. The V end lost 3 bases, the J end lost 5 bases, and 17 bases lay between the germline ends. Germline V gene data show CDR1 as LNHNV and CDR2 as YYDKDF (reference sequence). CDR3 residues: CATSSLTGTPDQPQHF. The CDR3 nucleotides read TGTGCCACCAGCAGCCTGACCGGGACACCAGATCAGCCCCAGCATTTT.